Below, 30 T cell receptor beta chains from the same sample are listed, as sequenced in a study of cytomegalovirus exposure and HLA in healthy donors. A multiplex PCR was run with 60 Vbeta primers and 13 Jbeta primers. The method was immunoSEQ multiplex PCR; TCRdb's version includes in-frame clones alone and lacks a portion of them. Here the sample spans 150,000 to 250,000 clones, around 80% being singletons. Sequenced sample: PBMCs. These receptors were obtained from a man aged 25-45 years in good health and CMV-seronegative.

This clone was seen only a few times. CDR3 sequence (DNA): TGTGCCAGCAGCTTGTCCCCAGGGGGTATTGAAAAACTGTTTTTT. Protein: CASSLSPGGIEKLFF. V and J are TRBV5-5 and TRBJ1-4, with TRBD1 matching over 7 bases. The trim removed 1 base at V and 7 bases at J, leaving 7 bases unmatched. The CDR3 is 15 amino acids. The germline gives CDR1 SGHKS, CDR2 YYEKEE (reference sequence).

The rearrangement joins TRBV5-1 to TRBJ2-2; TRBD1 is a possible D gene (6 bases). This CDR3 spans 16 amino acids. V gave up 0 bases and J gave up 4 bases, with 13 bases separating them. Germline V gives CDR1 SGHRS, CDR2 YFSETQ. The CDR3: CASSLDGWTVTGELFF. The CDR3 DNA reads TGCGCCAGCAGCTTGGATGGCTGGACAGTCACCGGGGAGCTGTTTTTT. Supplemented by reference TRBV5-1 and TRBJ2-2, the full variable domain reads KAGVTQTPRYLIKTRGQQVTLSCSPISGHRSVSWYQQTPGQGLQFLFEYFSETQRNKGNFPGRFSGRQFSNSRSEMNVSTLELGDSALYLCASSLDGWTVTGELFFGEGSRLTVL.

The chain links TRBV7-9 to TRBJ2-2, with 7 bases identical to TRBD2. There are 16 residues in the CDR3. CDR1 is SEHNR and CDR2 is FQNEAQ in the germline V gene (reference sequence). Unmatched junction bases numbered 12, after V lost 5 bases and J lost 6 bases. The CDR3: CASSPFPGGSPGELFF. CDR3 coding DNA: TGTGCCAGCAGCCCGTTTCCGGGAGGAAGTCCCGGGGAGCTGTTTTTT.

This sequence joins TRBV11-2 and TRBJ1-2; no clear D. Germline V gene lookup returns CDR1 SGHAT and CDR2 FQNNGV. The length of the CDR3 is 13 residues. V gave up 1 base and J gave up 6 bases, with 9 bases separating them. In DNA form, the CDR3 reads TGTGCCAGCAGCTTAGTGTTTGGAGATGGCTACACCTTC. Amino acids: CASSLVFGDGYTF.

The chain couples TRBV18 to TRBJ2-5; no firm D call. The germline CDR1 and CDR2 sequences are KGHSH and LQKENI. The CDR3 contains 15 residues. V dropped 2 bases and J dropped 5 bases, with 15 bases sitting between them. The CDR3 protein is CASSPERSSRETQYF. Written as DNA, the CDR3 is TGTGCCAGCTCACCAGAGAGGTCGAGTCGGGAGACCCAGTACTTC.

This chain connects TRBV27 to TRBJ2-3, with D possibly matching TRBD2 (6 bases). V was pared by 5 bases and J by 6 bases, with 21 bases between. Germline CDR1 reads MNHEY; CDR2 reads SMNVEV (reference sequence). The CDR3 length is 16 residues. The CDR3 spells CASSTPTGSPTDTQYF. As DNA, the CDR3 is TGTGCCAGCAGTACCCCCACCGGGAGCCCCACCGATACGCAGTATTTT.

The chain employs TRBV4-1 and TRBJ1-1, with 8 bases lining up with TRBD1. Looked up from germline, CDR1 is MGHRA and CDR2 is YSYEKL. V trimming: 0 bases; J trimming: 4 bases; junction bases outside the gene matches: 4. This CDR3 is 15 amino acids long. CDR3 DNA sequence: TGCGCCAGCAGCCAAGAGCCAGGGGGCCCCACTGAAGCTTTCTTT. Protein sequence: CASSQEPGGPTEAFF.

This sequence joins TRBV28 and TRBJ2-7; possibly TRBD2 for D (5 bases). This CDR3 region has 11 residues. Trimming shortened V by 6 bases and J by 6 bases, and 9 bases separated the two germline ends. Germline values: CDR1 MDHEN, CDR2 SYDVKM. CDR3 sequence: CASSQTSEQYF. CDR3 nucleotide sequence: TGTGCCAGCAGCCAAACTAGCGAGCAGTACTTC.

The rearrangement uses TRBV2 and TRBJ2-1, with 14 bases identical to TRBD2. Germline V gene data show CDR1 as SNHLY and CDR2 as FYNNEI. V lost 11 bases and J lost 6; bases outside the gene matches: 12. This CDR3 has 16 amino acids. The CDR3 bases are TGTGCCTCAGAGTCCCGGGGACTAGCGGGAGTCAATGAGCAGTTCTTC. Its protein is CASESRGLAGVNEQFF.

The CDR3 spells CASSLWTDYNEQFF. The CDR3 DNA sequence: TGTGCCAGCAGCCTTTGGACTGACTACAATGAGCAGTTCTTC. The chain couples TRBV7-9 to TRBJ2-1; tentatively, D is TRBD2 (5 bases). Germline CDR1 is SEHNR and CDR2 is FQNEAQ (reference sequence). The CDR3 runs to 14 residues. Between the trimmed V and J ends, which lost 5 bases and 3 bases, there was a span of 11 bases.

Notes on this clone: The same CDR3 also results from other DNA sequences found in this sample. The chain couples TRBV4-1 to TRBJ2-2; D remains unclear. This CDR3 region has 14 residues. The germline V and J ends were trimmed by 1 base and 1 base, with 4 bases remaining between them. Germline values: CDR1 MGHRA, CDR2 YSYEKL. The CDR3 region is CASSQGQNTGELFF. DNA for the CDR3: TGCGCCAGCAGCCAAGGGCAGAACACCGGGGAGCTGTTTTTT.

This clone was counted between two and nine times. CDR3 amino acids: CASSVSDRAGEAFF. CDR3 nucleotide sequence: TGTGCCAGCAGTGTATCGGACAGGGCTGGTGAAGCTTTCTTT. This chain links TRBV2 with TRBJ1-1; 8 bases align to TRBD1. V gave up 4 bases and J gave up 7 bases; unmatched junction bases: 8. The CDR3 is 14 amino acids. Germline lookup yields CDR1 SNHLY and CDR2 FYNNEI.

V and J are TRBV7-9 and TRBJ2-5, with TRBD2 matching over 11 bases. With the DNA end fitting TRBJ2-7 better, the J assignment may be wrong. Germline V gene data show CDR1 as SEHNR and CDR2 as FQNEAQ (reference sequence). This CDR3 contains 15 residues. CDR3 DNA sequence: TGTGCCAGCAGCCCCCGACTAGCGGGGACATACGAGCAGTACTTC. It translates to CASSPRLAGTYEQYF.

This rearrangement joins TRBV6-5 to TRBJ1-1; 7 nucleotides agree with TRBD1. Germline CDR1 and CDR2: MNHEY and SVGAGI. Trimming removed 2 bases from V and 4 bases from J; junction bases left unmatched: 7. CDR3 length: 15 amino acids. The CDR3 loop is CASSYLGQEGTEAFF. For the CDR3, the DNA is TGTGCCAGCAGTTACCTCGGACAGGAGGGCACTGAAGCTTTCTTT.

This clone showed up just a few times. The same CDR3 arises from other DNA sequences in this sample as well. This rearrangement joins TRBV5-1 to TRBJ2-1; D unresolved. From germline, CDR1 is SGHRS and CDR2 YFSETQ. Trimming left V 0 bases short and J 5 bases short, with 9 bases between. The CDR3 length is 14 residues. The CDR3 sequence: CASSLGLADNEQFF. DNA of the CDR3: TGCGCCAGCAGCTTGGGACTGGCCGACAATGAGCAGTTCTTC. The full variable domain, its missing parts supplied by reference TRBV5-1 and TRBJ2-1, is KAGVTQTPRYLIKTRGQQVTLSCSPISGHRSVSWYQQTPGQGLQFLFEYFSETQRNKGNFPGRFSGRQFSNSRSEMNVSTLELGDSALYLCASSLGLADNEQFFGPGTRLTVL.

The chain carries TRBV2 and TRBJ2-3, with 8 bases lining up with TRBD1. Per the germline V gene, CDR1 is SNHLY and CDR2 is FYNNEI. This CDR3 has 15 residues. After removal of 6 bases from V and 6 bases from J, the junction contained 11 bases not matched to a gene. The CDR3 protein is CASSPRTGTTDTQYF. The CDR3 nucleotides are TGTGCCAGCAGCCCAAGGACAGGGACCACCGATACGCAGTATTTT.

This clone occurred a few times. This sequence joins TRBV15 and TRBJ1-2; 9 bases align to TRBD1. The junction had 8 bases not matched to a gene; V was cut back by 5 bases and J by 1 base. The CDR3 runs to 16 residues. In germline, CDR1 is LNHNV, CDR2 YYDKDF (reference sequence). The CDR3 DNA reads TGTGCCACCAGCGAAGACAGGGGGTTCGATAACTATGGCTACACCTTC. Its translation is CATSEDRGFDNYGYTF. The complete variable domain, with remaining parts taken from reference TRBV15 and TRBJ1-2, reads DAMVIQNPRYQVTQFGKPVTLSCSQTLNHNVMYWYQQKSSQAPKLLFHYYDKDFNNEADTPDNFQSRRPNTSFCFLDIRSPGLGDTAMYLCATSEDRGFDNYGYTFGSGTRLTVV.

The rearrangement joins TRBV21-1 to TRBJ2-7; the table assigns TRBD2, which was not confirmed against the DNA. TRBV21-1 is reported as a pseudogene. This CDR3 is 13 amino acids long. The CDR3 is CAGGLTGGPRQYF. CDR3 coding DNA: TGTGCCGGGGGGCTAACGGGAGGGCCTAGGCAGTACTTC.

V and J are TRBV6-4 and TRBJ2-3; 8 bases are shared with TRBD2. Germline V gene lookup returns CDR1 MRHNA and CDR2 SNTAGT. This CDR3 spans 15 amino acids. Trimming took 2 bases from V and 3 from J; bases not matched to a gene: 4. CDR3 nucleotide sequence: TGTGCCAGCAGTGACGGTAGCGGGACGACAGATACGCAGTATTTT. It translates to CASSDGSGTTDTQYF.

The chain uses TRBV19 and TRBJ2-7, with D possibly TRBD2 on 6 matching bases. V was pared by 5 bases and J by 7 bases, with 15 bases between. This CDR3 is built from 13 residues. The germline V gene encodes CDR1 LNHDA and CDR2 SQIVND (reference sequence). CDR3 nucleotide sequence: TGTGCCAGTAGTCCCGGGAGTCTTTATGAGCAGTACTTC. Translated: CASSPGSLYEQYF.

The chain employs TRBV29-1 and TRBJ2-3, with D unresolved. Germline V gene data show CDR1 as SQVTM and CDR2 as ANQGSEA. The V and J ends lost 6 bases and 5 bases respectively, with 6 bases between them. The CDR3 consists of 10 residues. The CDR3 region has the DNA TGCAGCGTGCCGGGAGATACGCAGTATTTT. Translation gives CSVPGDTQYF.

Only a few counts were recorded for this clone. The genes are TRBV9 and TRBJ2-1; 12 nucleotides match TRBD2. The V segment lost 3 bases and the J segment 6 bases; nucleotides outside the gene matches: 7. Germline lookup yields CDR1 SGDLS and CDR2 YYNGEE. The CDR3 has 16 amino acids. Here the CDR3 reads CASSEDLAGGSNEQFF. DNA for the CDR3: TGTGCCAGCAGCGAAGACCTAGCGGGAGGGAGCAATGAGCAGTTCTTC.

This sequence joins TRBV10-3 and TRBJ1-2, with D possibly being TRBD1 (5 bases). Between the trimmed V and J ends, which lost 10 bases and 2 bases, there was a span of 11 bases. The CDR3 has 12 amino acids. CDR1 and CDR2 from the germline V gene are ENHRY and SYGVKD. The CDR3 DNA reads TGTGCCAACTCGGACACCAACTATGGCTACACCTTC. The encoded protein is CANSDTNYGYTF.

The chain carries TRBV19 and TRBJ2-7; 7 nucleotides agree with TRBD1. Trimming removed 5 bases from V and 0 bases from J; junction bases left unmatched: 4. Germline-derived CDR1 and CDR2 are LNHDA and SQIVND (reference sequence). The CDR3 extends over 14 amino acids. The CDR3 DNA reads TGTGCCAGTAGTGTGACAGGGAGCTCCTACGAGCAGTACTTC. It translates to CASSVTGSSYEQYF.

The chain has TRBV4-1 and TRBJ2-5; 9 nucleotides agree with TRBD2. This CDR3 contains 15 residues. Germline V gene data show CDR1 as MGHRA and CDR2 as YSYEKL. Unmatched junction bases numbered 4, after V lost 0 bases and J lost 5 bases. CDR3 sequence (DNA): TGCGCCAGCAGCCAAGATATAGCGGGAGTTGAGACCCAGTACTTC. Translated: CASSQDIAGVETQYF.

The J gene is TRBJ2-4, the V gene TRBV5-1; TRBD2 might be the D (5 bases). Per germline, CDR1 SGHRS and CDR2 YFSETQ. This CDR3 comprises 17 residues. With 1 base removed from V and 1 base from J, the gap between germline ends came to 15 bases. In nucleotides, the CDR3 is TGCGCCAGCAGCTTGCCGGTTGGGAGTCCGGCCAAAAACATTCAGTACTTC. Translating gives CASSLPVGSPAKNIQYF.

CDR3 bases: TGCGCCAGCAGCCAAGAGGGCGGGTATGGCTACACCTTC. Amino acid sequence: CASSQEGGYGYTF. The V and J genes are TRBV4-1 and TRBJ1-2; no definite D call. This CDR3 contains 13 residues. Germline V gene data show CDR1 as MGHRA and CDR2 as YSYEKL. V lost 0 bases and J lost 5, with 7 bases in between.

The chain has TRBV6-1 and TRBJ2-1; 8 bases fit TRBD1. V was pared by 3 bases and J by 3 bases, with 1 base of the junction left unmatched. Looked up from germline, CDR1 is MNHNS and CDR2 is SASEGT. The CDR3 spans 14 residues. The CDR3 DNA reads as TGTGCCAGCAGTGACACAGGGGGCTACAATGAGCAGTTCTTC. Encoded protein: CASSDTGGYNEQFF.

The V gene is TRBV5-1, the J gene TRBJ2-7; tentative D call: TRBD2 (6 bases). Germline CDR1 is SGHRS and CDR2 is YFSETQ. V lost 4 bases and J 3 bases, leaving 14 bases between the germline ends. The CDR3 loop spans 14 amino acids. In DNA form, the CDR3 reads TGCGCCAGCAGCCAACTAGCAGCCTACTACGAGCAGTACTTC. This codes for CASSQLAAYYEQYF. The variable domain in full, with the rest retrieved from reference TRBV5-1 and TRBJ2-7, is KAGVTQTPRYLIKTRGQQVTLSCSPISGHRSVSWYQQTPGQGLQFLFEYFSETQRNKGNFPGRFSGRQFSNSRSEMNVSTLELGDSALYLCASSQLAAYYEQYFGPGTRLTVT.

CDR3 coding DNA: TGTGCCAGCAGCTCCAGAGGCTATGGCTACACCTTC. Its protein product is CASSSRGYGYTF. V and J are TRBV9 and TRBJ1-2; D is uncertain. V was clipped by 4 bases and J by 4 bases, with 8 bases between them. Germline CDR1 is SGDLS and CDR2 is YYNGEE. This CDR3 contains 12 residues.